A selection of T cell receptor beta chains follows, all from one sample in a study of cytomegalovirus exposure and HLA in healthy donors. Produced via immunoSEQ multiplex PCR; TCRdb's table is partial and in-frame only. Here the sample spans about 82,000 clones, approximately 79% being singletons. Sequencing used PBMCs. The receptors derive from a human donor in good health. The CDR3 runs from the conserved cysteine through the conserved F or W. Fields, in order: clone size, D gene, V gene, J gene, CDR3 DNA, CDR3 protein. The D gene is left open where the match is weak. Where a row states a size, it is once, few, many or the class of an expanded clone; other rows omit it.

.,TRBD1,TRBV7-2,TRBJ2-7,TGTGCCAGCAGTCCGCCCGGGACAGGTTCCCATTACTTC,CASSPPGTGSHYF
.,.,TRBV10-3,TRBJ1-2,TGTGCCATCAATCAGAACGAGGCGGGTTATGGCTACACCTTC,CAINQNEAGYGYTF
.,TRBD1,TRBV5-4,TRBJ1-3,TGTGCCAGCAGCGAGGGACAGTTCTCTGGAAACACCATATATTTT,CASSEGQFSGNTIYF
.,TRBD2,TRBV6-5,TRBJ2-7,TGTGCCAGCAGCGGACTAGCGGGGGCGACCTACGAGCAGTACTTC,CASSGLAGATYEQYF
.,TRBD2,TRBV27,TRBJ2-7,TGTGCCAGCGGCCCAAGAGGGACTAGCGGGTACGAGCAGTACTTC,CASGPRGTSGYEQYF
.,.,TRBV6-1,TRBJ2-1,TGTGCCAGCAGTCAGTCAACCTCCTACAATGAGCAGTTCTTC,CASSQSTSYNEQFF
.,TRBD1,TRBV5-4,TRBJ1-1,TGTGCCAGCAGCCTCTTGACAGGGGAGAACACTGAAGCTTTCTTT,CASSLLTGENTEAFF
few,.,TRBV4-2,TRBJ2-2,TGTGCCAGCAGCCAAGTTCAGGACACCGGGGAGCTGTTTTTT,CASSQVQDTGELFF
.,.,TRBV7-6,TRBJ1-6,TGTGCCAGCAGCTTAGTACAGTTCCCTAATTCACCCCTCCACTTT,CASSLVQFPNSPLHF
.,TRBD1,TRBV10-1,TRBJ1-5,TGCGCCAGCAATGGACAGGTTGGGCAGCCCCAGAATTTT,CASNGQVGQPQNF
.,TRBD1,TRBV7-6,TRBJ1-2,TGTGCCAGCAGCTTAGTGTCAGGGGGCGACTATGGCTACACCTTC,CASSLVSGGDYGYTF
.,.,TRBV7-2,TRBJ1-4,TGTGCCAGCAGCTTAAGGGGCGAAAAACTGTTTTTT,CASSLRGEKLFF
.,.,TRBV5-1,TRBJ2-1,TGCGCCAGCAGTCCGGAGGGTTCACTCTCCTACAATGAGCAGTTCTTC,CASSPEGSLSYNEQFF
once,TRBD1,TRBV4-1,TRBJ2-2,TGCGCCAGCAGCCCCTTAGGGACAGGGGAGTTAAGGGAGCTGTTTTTT,CASSPLGTGELRELFF
once,.,TRBV2,TRBJ2-5,TGTGCCACCCGCGGGGCAGAGACCCAGTACTTC,CATRGAETQYF
.,TRBD2,TRBV9,TRBJ2-3,TGTGCCAGCAGCGTTACCGGGACTAGCGGGGGGGCGGATACGCAGTATTTT,CASSVTGTSGGADTQYF
many,TRBD1,TRBV2,TRBJ1-2,TGTGCCAGCAAGCAGGGACAGGGGGTCACCTTC,CASKQGQGVTF
once,.,TRBV10-3,TRBJ1-3,TGTGCCATCAGTGAACGAGGGGGGGTACCGGGAAACACCATATATTTT,CAISERGGVPGNTIYF
once,TRBD2,TRBV27,TRBJ2-7,TGTGCCAGCAGTTTATCGGGGGGGACGAGCTCCTACGAGCAGTACTTC,CASSLSGGTSSYEQYF
.,.,TRBV6-6,TRBJ1-1,TGTGCCAGCAGTGAGCGGCCCGGGAGGAGCACTGAAGCTTTCTTT,CASSERPGRSTEAFF
.,.,TRBV19,TRBJ1-2,TGTGCCAGTAGAGAGCCCCTTAGTAGTGGTGGCTACACCTTC,CASREPLSSGGYTF
.,.,TRBV7-9,TRBJ2-5,TGTGCCAGCAGCCGGGCGGGGGCCCAGGAGACCCAGTACTTC,CASSRAGAQETQYF
.,.,TRBV7-2,TRBJ2-2,TGTGCCAGCAGCTTAGCACGAGTGGAGCTGTTTTTT,CASSLARVELFF
few,.,TRBV14,TRBJ1-3,TGTGCCAGCAGCCAAGATATACATTCTGGAAACACCATATATTTT,CASSQDIHSGNTIYF
few,.,TRBV5-4,TRBJ1-1,TGTGCCAGCAGCTTTTCGGGTACAGGGGCTTTCTTT,CASSFSGTGAFF
.,.,TRBV2,TRBJ2-1,TGTGCCAGCAGGAAAGCCTCTGCCTTATACAATGAGCAGTTCTTC,CASRKASALYNEQFF
.,.,TRBV18,TRBJ2-5,TGTGCCAGCTCACCAAGGGCGGGGGAGACCCAGTACTTC,CASSPRAGETQYF
.,TRBD1,TRBV6-4,TRBJ1-1,TGTGCCAGCAGTTCGGACAGGTCAGGCACTGAAGCTTTCTTT,CASSSDRSGTEAFF
.,TRBD1,TRBV7-8,TRBJ1-1,TGTGCCAGCAGCTTAGGTCCGGGACAGGGGGGGTTTAACACTGAAGCTTTCTTT,CASSLGPGQGGFNTEAFF
.,.,TRBV6-5,TRBJ2-7,TGTGCCAGCAGTTACTCGGTCGGACAGACCTCCTACGAGCAGTACTTC,CASSYSVGQTSYEQYF
.,.,TRBV2,TRBJ1-6,TGTGCCAGCAGTGAAGTGTCAGGGAAGGGTTCACCCCTCCACTTT,CASSEVSGKGSPLHF
once,.,TRBV29-1,TRBJ2-7,TGCAGCGTCCATACAGGGCAAGGCACCTACGAGCAGTACTTC,CSVHTGQGTYEQYF
.,.,TRBV5-1,TRBJ2-5,TGCGCCAGCAGCTTGGAGACAAGCTACCAAGAGACCCAGTACTTC,CASSLETSYQETQYF
.,TRBD1,TRBV4-1,TRBJ1-2,TGCGCCAGCAGCCAAGATGAGCAGGGGGTCCGTGGCTACACCTTC,CASSQDEQGVRGYTF
once,.,TRBV9,TRBJ2-2,TGTGCCAGCAGCTCCAGGGGGAACACCGGGGAGCTGTTTTTT,CASSSRGNTGELFF
.,.,TRBV2,TRBJ1-3,TGTGCCAGCTGCCTGGACAGCGGAAACACCATATATTTT,CASCLDSGNTIYF
.,.,TRBV5-1,TRBJ2-1,TGCGCCAGCAGCTCGACCCAACCCAGACAGGCTAATGAGCAGTTCTTC,CASSSTQPRQANEQFF
once,.,TRBV18,TRBJ2-3,TGTGCCAGCTCACCTAACCAGGGAGATACGCAGTATTTT,CASSPNQGDTQYF
.,.,TRBV7-2,TRBJ1-1,TGTGCCAGCAGCTTCACCGGCGGGGGTGAAGCTTTCTTT,CASSFTGGGEAFF
.,.,TRBV19,TRBJ1-2,TGTGCCAGTAGTGTGATGCGCGGCTACACCTTC,CASSVMRGYTF
medium-sized,TRBD1,TRBV5-5,TRBJ2-7,TGTGCCAGCAGCAGCAGGGGACAGGGGCGCTACGAGCAGTACTTC,CASSSRGQGRYEQYF
.,.,TRBV4-1,TRBJ1-4,TGCGCCAGCAACACCTACGGGGCAACTAATGAAAAACTGTTTTTT,CASNTYGATNEKLFF
.,TRBD2,TRBV27,TRBJ2-1,TGTGCCAGCAGTTCACCCCGCACTAGCGGGGGCCTCAATGAGCAGTTCTTC,CASSSPRTSGGLNEQFF
.,TRBD1,TRBV25-1,TRBJ2-7,TGTGCCAGCAGTGATCCGGGACAGGGGTACTACGAGCAGTACTTC,CASSDPGQGYYEQYF
.,.,TRBV5-1,TRBJ1-1,TGCGCCAGCAGCTTGGGTGGGGGAACCTACAGAAGCGGGACAGCTTTCTTT,CASSLGGGTYRSGTAFF
.,TRBD2,TRBV9,TRBJ2-1,TGTGCCAGCAGCGCACTAGCGGGGGGGAGAAGTGAGCAGTTCTTC,CASSALAGGRSEQFF
once,.,TRBV7-9,TRBJ2-5,TGTGCCAGCAGCCCGCGGCGAAAAGCGGAAGAGACCCAGTACTTC,CASSPRRKAEETQYF
once,TRBD1,TRBV30,TRBJ2-6,TGTGCCTGGGCGCTTACAGGGGCTTTAGGGGGTGGGGCCAACGTCCTGCCTTTC,CAWALTGALGGGANVLPF
.,TRBD1,TRBV7-9,TRBJ2-6,TGTGCCAGCACCATAACAGGGGTGGCTGGGGCCAACGTCCTGACTTTC,CASTITGVAGANVLTF
.,TRBD2,TRBV2,TRBJ2-3,TGTGCCAGCAGCGCCCTGACTAGCGGCACAGATACGCAGTATTTT,CASSALTSGTDTQYF
.,.,TRBV15,TRBJ1-2,TGTGCCACCAGCAGAGATCTAAGGGGGGGCTACACCTTC,CATSRDLRGGYTF
.,TRBD2,TRBV19,TRBJ2-5,TGTGCCAGTATTGGGCGCGGAGGGACTAGCGAGCAAGAGACCCAGTACTTC,CASIGRGGTSEQETQYF
.,.,TRBV5-1,TRBJ1-2,TGCGCCAGCAGTCAACAGGGCCCCAACTATGGCTACACCTTC,CASSQQGPNYGYTF
.,.,TRBV10-3,TRBJ2-3,TGTGCCATCAGTGAGGCAACGCGAGGGAAAGATACGCAGTATTTT,CAISEATRGKDTQYF
.,.,TRBV7-6,TRBJ2-2,TGTGCCAGCACTAGGATCGTCGGCACCGGGGAGCTGTTTTTT,CASTRIVGTGELFF
.,.,TRBV6-1,TRBJ1-5,TGTGCCAGCAAGCCTGAGTTTAGCAATCAGCCCCAGCATTTT,CASKPEFSNQPQHF
.,TRBD2,TRBV15,TRBJ2-1,TGTGCCACCAGCGGGTTACTAGCGGGGGGACCCAATGAGCAGTTCTTC,CATSGLLAGGPNEQFF